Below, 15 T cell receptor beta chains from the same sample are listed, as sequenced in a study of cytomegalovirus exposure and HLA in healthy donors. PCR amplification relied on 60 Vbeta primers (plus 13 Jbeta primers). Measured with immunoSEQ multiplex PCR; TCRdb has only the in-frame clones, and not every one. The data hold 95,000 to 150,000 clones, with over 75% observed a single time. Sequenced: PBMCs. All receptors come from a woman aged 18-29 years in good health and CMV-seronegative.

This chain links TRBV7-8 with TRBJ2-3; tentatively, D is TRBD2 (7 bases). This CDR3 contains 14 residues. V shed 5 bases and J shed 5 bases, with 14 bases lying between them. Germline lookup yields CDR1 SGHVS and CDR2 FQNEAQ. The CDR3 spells CASSLGGRVDTQYF. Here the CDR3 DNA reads TGTGCCAGCAGCCTCGGGGGGCGGGTAGATACGCAGTATTTT.

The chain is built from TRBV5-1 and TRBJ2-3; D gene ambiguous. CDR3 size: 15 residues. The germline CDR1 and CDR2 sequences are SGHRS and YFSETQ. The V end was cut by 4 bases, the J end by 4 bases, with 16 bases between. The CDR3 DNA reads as TGCGCCAGCAGCCGCGGTCGTGGCCTACCAGATACGCAGTATTTT. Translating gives CASSRGRGLPDTQYF. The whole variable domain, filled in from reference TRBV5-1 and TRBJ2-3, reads KAGVTQTPRYLIKTRGQQVTLSCSPISGHRSVSWYQQTPGQGLQFLFEYFSETQRNKGNFPGRFSGRQFSNSRSEMNVSTLELGDSALYLCASSRGRGLPDTQYFGPGTRLTVL.

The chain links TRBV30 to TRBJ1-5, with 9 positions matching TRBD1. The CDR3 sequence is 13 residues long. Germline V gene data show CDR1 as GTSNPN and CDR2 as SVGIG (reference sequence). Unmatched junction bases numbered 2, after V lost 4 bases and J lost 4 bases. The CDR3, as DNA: TGTGCCTGGAACAGGGGGCAGAATCAGCCCCAGCATTTT. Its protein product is CAWNRGQNQPQHF.

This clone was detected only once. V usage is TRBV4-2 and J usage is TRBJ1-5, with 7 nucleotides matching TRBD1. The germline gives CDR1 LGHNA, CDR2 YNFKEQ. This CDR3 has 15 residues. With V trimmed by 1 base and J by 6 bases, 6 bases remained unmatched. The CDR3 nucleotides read TGTGCCAGCAGCCAAGGAGCCCAGGGGGGTCAGCCCCAGCATTTT. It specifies CASSQGAQGGQPQHF.

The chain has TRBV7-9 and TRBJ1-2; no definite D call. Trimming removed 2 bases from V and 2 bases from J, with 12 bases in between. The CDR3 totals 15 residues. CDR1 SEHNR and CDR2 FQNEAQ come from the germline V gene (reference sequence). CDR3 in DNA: TGTGCCAGCAGCTTATTTGGCAAGATGAACTATGGCTACACCTTC. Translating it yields CASSLFGKMNYGYTF.

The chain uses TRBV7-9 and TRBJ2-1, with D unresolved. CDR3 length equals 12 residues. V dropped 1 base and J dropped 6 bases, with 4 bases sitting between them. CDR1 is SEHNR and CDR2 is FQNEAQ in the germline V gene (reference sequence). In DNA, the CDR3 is TGTGCCAGCAGCTTAGACTCCAATGAGCAGTTCTTC. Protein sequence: CASSLDSNEQFF.

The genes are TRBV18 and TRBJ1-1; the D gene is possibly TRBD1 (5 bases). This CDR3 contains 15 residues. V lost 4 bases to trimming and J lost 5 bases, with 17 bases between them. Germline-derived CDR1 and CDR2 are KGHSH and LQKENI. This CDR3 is CASSQRAGGETEAFF. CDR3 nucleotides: TGTGCCAGCTCACAGAGGGCGGGGGGTGAGACTGAAGCTTTCTTT.

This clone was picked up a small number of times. The CDR3 nucleotides are TGTGCCACCTCGGAGAGGGATGAAAAACTGTTTTTT. Translating gives CATSERDEKLFF. V is TRBV28 and J is TRBJ1-4, with no clear D. This CDR3 contains 12 residues. V dropped 10 bases and J dropped 6 bases, with 12 bases sitting between them. The germline CDR1 and CDR2 sequences are MDHEN and SYDVKM. The full variable domain, its missing parts supplied by reference TRBV28 and TRBJ1-4, is DVKVTQSSRYLVKRTGEKVFLECVQDMDHENMFWYRQDPGLGLRLIYFSYDVKMKEKGDIPEGYSVSREKKERFSLILESASTNQTSMYLCATSERDEKLFFGSGTQLSVL.

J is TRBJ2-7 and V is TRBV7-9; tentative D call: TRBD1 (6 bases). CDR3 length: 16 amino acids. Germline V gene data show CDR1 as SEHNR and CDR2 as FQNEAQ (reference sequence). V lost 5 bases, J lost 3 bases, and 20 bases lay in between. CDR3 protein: CASSNDRGGPYYEQYF. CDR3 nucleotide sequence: TGTGCCAGCAGCAACGATCGAGGGGGTCCTTACTACGAGCAGTACTTC.

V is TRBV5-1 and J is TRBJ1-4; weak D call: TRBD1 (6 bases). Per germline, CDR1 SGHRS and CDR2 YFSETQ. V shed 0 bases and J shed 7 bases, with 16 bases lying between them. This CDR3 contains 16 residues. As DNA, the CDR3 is TGCGCCAGCAGCTTGGGGCCAGGGGCCGCGGGTGAAAAACTGTTTTTT. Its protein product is CASSLGPGAAGEKLFF. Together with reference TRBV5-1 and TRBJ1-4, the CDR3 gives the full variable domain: KAGVTQTPRYLIKTRGQQVTLSCSPISGHRSVSWYQQTPGQGLQFLFEYFSETQRNKGNFPGRFSGRQFSNSRSEMNVSTLELGDSALYLCASSLGPGAAGEKLFFGSGTQLSVL.

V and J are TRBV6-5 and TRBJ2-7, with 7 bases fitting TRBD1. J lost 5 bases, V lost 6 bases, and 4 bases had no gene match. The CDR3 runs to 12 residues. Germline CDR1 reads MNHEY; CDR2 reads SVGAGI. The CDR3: CASSRGGNEQYF. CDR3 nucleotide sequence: TGTGCCAGCAGCAGAGGGGGCAACGAGCAGTACTTC.

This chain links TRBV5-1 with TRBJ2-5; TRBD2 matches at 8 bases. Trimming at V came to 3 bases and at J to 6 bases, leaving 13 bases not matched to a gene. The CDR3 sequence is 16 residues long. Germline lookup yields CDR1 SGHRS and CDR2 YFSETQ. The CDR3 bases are TGCGCCAGCAGCTCGGTGGGAGCGGGGGCGGGAAAGACCCAGTACTTC. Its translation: CASSSVGAGAGKTQYF.

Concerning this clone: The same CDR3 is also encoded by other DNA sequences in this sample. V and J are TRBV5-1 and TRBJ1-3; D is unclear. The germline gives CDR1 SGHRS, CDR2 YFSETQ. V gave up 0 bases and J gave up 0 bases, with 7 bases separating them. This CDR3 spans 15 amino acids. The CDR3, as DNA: TGCGCCAGCAGCTTGGACAGATCCTCTGGAAACACCATATATTTT. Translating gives CASSLDRSSGNTIYF. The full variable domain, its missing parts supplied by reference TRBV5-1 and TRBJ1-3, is KAGVTQTPRYLIKTRGQQVTLSCSPISGHRSVSWYQQTPGQGLQFLFEYFSETQRNKGNFPGRFSGRQFSNSRSEMNVSTLELGDSALYLCASSLDRSSGNTIYFGEGSWLTVV.

The CDR3 DNA reads as TGTGCCAGCAGCTTAGATGGACTCAGCAATCAGCCCCAGCATTTT. The encoded protein is CASSLDGLSNQPQHF. The chain has TRBV11-2 and TRBJ1-5, with D hard to call. CDR3 length: 15 residues. Between the trimmed V and J ends, which lost 0 bases and 1 base, there was a span of 7 bases. CDR1 SGHAT and CDR2 FQNNGV come from the germline V gene.

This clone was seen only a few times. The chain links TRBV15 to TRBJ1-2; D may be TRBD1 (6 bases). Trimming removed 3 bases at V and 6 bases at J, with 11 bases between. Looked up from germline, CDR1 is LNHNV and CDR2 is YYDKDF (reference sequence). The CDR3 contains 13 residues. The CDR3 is CATSRQQGHGYTF. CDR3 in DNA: TGTGCCACCAGCAGGCAACAGGGCCATGGCTACACCTTC.